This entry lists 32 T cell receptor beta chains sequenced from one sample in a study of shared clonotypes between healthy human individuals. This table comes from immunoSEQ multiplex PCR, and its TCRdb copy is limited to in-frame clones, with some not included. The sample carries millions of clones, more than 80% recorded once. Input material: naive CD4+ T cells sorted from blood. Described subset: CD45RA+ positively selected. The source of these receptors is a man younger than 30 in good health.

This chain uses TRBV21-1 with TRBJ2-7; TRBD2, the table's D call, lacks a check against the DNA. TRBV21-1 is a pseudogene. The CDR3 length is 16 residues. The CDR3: CASSKVKRKKGYEQYF. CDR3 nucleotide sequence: TGTGCCAGCAGCAAAGTCAAGCGGAAGAAGGGTTACGAGCAGTACTTC.

CDR3 loop: CAISGGSGTGDRYTF. In DNA form, the CDR3 reads TGTGCCATCAGTGGGGGCTCCGGGACAGGGGATCGCTACACCTTC. The chain has TRBV10-3 and TRBJ1-2, with 10 bases matching TRBD1. Germline V gene data show CDR1 as ENHRY and CDR2 as SYGVKD. V lost 4 bases to trimming and J lost 9 bases; unmatched junction nucleotides: 11. The CDR3 spans 15 residues.

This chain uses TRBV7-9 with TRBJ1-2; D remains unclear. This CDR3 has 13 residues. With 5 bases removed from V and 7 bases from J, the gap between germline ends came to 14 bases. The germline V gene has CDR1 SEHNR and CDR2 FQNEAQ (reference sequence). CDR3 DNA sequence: TGTGCCAGCAGCCCGTTCACTGGGTTTGGCTACACCTTC. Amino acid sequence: CASSPFTGFGYTF. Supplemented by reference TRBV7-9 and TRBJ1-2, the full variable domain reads DTGVSQNPRHKITKRGQNVTFRCDPISEHNRLYWYRQTLGQGPEFLTYFQNEAQLEKSRLLSDRFSAERPKGSFSTLEIQRTEQGDSAMYLCASSPFTGFGYTFGSGTRLTVV.

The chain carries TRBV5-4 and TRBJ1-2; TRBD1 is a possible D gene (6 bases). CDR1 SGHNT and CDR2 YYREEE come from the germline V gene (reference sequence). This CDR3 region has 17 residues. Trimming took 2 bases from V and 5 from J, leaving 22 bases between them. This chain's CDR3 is CASSLSQGTPLSYGYTF. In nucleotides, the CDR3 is TGTGCCAGCAGCTTAAGCCAGGGGACGCCCCTTTCGTATGGCTACACCTTC.

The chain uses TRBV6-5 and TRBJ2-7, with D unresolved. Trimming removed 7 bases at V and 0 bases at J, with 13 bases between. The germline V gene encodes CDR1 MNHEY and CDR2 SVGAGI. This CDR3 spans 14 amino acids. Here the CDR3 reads CASTPDGNSYEQYF. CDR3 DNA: TGTGCCAGCACCCCGGATGGGAACTCCTACGAGCAGTACTTC.

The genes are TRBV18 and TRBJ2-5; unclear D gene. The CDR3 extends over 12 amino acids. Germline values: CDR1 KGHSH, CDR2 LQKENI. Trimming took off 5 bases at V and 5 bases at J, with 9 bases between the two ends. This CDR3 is CASSSELETQYF. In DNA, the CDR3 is TGTGCCAGCTCATCTGAACTCGAGACCCAGTACTTC.

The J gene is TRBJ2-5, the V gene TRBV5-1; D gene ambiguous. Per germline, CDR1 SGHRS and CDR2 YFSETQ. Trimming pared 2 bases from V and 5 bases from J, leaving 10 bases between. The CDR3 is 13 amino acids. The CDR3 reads CASSFVSQETQYF. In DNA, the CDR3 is TGCGCCAGCAGCTTCGTTAGTCAGGAGACCCAGTACTTC.

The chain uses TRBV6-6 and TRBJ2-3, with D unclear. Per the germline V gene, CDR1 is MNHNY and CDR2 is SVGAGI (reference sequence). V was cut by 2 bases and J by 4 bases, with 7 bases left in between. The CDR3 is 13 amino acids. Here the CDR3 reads CASSYNGADTQYF. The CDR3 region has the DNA TGTGCCAGCAGTTACAATGGGGCAGATACGCAGTATTTT.

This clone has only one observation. The CDR3, as DNA: TGTGCCATCAGTGAGGGGGACTATAATTCACCCCTCCACTTT. Its protein is CAISEGDYNSPLHF. This chain connects TRBV10-3 to TRBJ1-6; no firm D call. This CDR3 is 14 amino acids long. Between the trimmed V and J ends, which lost 2 bases and 3 bases, there was a span of 5 bases. Looked up from germline, CDR1 is ENHRY and CDR2 is SYGVKD.

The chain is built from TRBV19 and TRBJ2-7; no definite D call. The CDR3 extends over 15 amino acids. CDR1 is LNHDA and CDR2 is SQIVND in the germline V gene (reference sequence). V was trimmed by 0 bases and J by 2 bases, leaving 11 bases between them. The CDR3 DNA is TGTGCCAGTAGTATAGATGCCGTCGGACCCTACGAGCAGTACTTC. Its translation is CASSIDAVGPYEQYF.

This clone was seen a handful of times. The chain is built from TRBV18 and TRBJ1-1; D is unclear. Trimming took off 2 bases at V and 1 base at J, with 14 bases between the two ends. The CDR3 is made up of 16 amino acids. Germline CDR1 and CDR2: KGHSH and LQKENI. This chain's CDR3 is CASSPFPTDGNTEAFF. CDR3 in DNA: TGTGCCAGCTCACCATTTCCTACAGATGGGAACACTGAAGCTTTCTTT.

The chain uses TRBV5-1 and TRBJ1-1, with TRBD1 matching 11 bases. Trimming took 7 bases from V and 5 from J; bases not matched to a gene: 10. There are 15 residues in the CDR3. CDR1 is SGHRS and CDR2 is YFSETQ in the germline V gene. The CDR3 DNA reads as TGCGCCAGCCGAAGGACAGGGGGCGTTGGGACTGAAGCTTTCTTT. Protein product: CASRRTGGVGTEAFF. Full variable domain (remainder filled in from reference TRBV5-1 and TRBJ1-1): KAGVTQTPRYLIKTRGQQVTLSCSPISGHRSVSWYQQTPGQGLQFLFEYFSETQRNKGNFPGRFSGRQFSNSRSEMNVSTLELGDSALYLCASRRTGGVGTEAFFGQGTRLTVV.

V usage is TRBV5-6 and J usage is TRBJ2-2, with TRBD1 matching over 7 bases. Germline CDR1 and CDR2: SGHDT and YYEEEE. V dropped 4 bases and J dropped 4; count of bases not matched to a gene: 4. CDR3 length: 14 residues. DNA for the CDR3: TGTGCCAGCAGCAGGGGACAGAGCACCGGGGAGCTGTTTTTT. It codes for CASSRGQSTGELFF.

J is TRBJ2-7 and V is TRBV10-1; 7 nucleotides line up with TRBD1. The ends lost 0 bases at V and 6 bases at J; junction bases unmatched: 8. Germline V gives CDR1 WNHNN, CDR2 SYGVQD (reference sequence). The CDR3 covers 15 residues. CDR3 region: CASSESTGQGTEQYF. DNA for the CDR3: TGCGCCAGCAGTGAGTCGACAGGGCAGGGTACCGAGCAGTACTTC.

In DNA, the CDR3 is TGTGCCAGCAGCCCCGCCAGGGGGACTGGGGAGACCCAGTACTTC. Encoded protein: CASSPARGTGETQYF. The V and J genes are TRBV28 and TRBJ2-5, with D maybe TRBD1 (7 bases). Germline CDR1 MDHEN, CDR2 SYDVKM. The CDR3 consists of 15 residues. With 6 bases removed from V and 5 bases from J, the gap between germline ends came to 19 bases.

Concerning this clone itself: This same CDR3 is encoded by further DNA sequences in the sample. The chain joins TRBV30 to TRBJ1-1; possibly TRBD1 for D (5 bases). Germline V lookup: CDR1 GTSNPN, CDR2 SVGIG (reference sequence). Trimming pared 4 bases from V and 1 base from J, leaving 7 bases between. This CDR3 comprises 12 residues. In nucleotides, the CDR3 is TGTGCCTGGACGGGGGGGAACACTGAAGCTTTCTTT. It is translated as CAWTGGNTEAFF.

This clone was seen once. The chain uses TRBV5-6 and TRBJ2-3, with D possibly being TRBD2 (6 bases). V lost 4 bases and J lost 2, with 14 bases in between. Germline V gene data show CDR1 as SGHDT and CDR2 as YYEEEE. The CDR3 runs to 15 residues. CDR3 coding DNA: TGTGCCAGCAGCCAGGGACTGGATTACACAGATACGCAGTATTTT. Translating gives CASSQGLDYTDTQYF.

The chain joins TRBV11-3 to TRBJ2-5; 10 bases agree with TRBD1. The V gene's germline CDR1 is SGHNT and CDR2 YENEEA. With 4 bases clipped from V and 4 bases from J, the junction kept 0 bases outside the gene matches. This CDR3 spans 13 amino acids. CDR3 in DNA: TGTGCCAGCAGCTGGGACAGGGGAGAGACCCAGTACTTC. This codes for CASSWDRGETQYF. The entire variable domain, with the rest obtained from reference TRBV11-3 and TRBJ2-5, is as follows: EAGVVQSPRYKIIEKKQPVAFWCNPISGHNTLYWYLQNLGQGPELLIRYENEEAVDDSQLPKDRFSAERLKGVDSTLKIQPAELGDSAVYLCASSWDRGETQYFGPGTRLLVL.

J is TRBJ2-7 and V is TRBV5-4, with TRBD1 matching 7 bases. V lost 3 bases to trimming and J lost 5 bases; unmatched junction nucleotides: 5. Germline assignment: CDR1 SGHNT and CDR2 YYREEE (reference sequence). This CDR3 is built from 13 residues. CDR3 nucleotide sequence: TGTGCCAGCAGCTCAATCGGGACAGACGAGCAGTACTTC. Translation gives CASSSIGTDEQYF.

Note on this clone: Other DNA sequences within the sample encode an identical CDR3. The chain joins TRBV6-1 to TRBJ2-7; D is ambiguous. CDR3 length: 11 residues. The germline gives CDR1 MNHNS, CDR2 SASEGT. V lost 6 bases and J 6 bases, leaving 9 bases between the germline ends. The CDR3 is CASRGPGEQYF. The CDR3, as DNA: TGTGCCAGCAGGGGCCCCGGCGAGCAGTACTTC.

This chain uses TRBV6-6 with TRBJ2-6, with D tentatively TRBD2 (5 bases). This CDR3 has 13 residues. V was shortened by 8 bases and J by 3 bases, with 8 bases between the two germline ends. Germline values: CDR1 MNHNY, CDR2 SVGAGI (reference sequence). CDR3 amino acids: CASDGGGANVLTF. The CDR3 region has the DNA TGTGCCAGCGACGGAGGTGGGGCCAACGTCCTGACTTTC.

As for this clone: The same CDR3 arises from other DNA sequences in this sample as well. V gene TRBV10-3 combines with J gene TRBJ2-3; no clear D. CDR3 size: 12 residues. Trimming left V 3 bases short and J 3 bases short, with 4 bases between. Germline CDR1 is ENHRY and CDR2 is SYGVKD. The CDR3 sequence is CAISDGTDTQYF. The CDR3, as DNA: TGTGCCATCAGTGATGGAACAGATACGCAGTATTTT.

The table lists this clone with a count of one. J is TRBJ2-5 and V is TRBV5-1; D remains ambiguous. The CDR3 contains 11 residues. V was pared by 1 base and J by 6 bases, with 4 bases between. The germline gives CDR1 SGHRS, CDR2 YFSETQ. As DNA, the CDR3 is TGCGCCAGCAGCTTGATAAAGACCCAGTACTTC. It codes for CASSLIKTQYF.

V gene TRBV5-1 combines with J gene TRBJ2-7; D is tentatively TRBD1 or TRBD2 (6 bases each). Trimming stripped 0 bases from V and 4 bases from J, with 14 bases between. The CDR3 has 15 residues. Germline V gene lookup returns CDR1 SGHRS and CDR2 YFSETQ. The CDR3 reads CASSLDSGGPYEQYF. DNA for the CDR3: TGCGCCAGCAGCTTGGACAGTGGGGGGCCTTACGAGCAGTACTTC.

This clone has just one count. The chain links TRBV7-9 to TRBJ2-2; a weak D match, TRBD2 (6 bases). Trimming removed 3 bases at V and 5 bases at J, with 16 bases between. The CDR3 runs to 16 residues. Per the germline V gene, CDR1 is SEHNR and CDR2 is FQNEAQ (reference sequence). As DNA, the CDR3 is TGTGCCAGCAGCTTCCTAAGCGGGTCTACGACCGGGGAGCTGTTTTTT. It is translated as CASSFLSGSTTGELFF.

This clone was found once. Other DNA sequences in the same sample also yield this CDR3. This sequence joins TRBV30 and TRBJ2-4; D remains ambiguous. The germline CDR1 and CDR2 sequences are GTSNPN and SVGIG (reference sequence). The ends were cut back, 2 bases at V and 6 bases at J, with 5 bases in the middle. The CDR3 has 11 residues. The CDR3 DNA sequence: TGTGCCTGGAGTCCGGGAAACATTCAGTACTTC. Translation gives CAWSPGNIQYF.

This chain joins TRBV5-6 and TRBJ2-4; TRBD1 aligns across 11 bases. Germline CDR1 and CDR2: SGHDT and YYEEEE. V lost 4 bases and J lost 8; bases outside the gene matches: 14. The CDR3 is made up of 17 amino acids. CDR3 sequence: CASSPGWDRGNRDIQYF. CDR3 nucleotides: TGTGCCAGCAGCCCCGGTTGGGACAGGGGGAACAGGGACATTCAGTACTTC.

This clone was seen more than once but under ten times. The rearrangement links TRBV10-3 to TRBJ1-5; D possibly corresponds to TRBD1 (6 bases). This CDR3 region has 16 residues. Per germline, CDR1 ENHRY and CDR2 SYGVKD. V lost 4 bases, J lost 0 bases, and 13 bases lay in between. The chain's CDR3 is CAISVDSLYSNQPQHF. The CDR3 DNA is TGTGCCATCAGTGTGGACAGCCTCTATAGCAATCAGCCCCAGCATTTT.

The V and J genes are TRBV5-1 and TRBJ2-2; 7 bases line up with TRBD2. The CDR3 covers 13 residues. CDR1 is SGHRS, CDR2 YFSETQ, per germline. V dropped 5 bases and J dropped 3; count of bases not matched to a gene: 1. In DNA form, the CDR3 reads TGCGCCAGCAGGGCGGGAGACACCGGGGAGCTGTTTTTT. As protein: CASRAGDTGELFF. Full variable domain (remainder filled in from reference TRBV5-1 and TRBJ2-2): KAGVTQTPRYLIKTRGQQVTLSCSPISGHRSVSWYQQTPGQGLQFLFEYFSETQRNKGNFPGRFSGRQFSNSRSEMNVSTLELGDSALYLCASRAGDTGELFFGEGSRLTVL.

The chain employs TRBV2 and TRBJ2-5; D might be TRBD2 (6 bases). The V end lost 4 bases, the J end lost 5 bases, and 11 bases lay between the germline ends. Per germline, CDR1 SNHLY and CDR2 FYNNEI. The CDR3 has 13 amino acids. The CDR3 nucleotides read TGTGCCAGCAGTGGAACTAGCTGGGAGACCCAGTACTTC. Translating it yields CASSGTSWETQYF.

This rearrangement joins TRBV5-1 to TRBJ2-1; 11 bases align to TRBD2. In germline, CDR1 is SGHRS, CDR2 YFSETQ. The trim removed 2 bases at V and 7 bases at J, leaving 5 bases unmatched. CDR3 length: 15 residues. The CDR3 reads CASSLRLAGINEQFF. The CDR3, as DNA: TGCGCCAGCAGCTTAAGACTAGCGGGAATTAATGAGCAGTTCTTC.

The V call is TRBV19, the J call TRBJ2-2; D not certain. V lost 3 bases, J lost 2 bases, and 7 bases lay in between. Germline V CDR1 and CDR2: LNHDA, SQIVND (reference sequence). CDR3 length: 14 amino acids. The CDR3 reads CASSMMPNTGELFF. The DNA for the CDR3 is TGTGCCAGTAGTATGATGCCAAACACCGGGGAGCTGTTTTTT.